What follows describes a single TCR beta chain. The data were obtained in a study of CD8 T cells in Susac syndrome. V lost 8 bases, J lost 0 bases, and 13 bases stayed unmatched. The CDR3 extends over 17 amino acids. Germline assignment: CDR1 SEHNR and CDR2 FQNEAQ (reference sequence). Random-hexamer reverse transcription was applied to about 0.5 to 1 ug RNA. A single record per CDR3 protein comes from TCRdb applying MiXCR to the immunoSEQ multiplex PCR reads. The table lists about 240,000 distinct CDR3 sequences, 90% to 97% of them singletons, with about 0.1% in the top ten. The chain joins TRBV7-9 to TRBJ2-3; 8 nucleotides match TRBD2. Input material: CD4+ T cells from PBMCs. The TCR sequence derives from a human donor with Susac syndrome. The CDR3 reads CASSVRSGLASTDTQYF. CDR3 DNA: TGTGCCAGCTCCGTACGATCAGGACTAGCTAGCACAGATACGCAGTATTTT.